Listed here is a single T cell receptor (beta chain). Antigen: not known. This entry comes from a study of cytomegalovirus exposure and HLA in healthy donors. Study conclusions and caveats: Previously analyzed data showed that most TCR beta V segments were productive at a frequency of about 87% or about 30%. Most TCR sequences were rare, but some public TCRs occurred in many donors.

PCR employed 60 Vbeta and 13 Jbeta primers. Sequencing used immunoSEQ multiplex PCR; TCRdb keeps in-frame clones, though not all of them. The sample totals about 140,000 clones. The receptor comes from a male donor in good health and CMV-seronegative. The sample taken for sequencing was PBMCs.

In DNA, the CDR3 is TGTGCCAGCAGCCAACGTACCGGGACAGATCTCAACAATGAGCAGTTCTTC. This codes for CASSQRTGTDLNNEQFF. J is TRBJ2-1 and V is TRBV4-2, with 7 nucleotides matching TRBD1. The V segment lost 2 bases and the J segment 5 bases; nucleotides outside the gene matches: 12. This CDR3 contains 17 residues. CDR1 and CDR2 (germline): LGHNA, YNFKEQ.